Following are 26 T cell receptor beta chains from one sample sequenced in a study of cytomegalovirus exposure and HLA in healthy donors (dated 2017 in TCRdb). Receptor amplification or capture employed the immunoSEQ multiplex PCR assay. Not all clones reach the TCRdb copy of this immuneACCESS table, which keeps in-frame sequences only. Checked studies attribute under half of the gap to unresolved V genes and leave the rest unexplained. For this sample there are around 200,000 clones; around 81% appear just once. The top ten constitute 2.5% to 3% of the sample. The material sequenced was PBMCs. Source of these receptors: a woman aged 18-30 years in good health and CMV-seropositive.

This chain uses TRBV6-1 with TRBJ1-2, with 8 nucleotides matching TRBD1. Germline V lookup: CDR1 MNHNS, CDR2 SASEGT. The CDR3 runs to 12 residues. J lost 9 bases, V lost 5 bases, and 5 bases had no gene match. The CDR3 nucleotides are TGTGCCAGCAGTAAGACAGGGGAAAGCTACACCTTC. Residues: CASSKTGESYTF.

The rearrangement uses TRBV5-1 and TRBJ2-7; maybe TRBD2 (6 bases). The CDR3 length is 14 residues. CDR1 is SGHRS and CDR2 is YFSETQ in the germline V gene. Trimming cost V 1 base and J 7 bases, with 15 bases left between them. The chain's CDR3 is CASSLIRGGREQYF. In nucleotides, the CDR3 is TGCGCCAGCAGCTTGATTAGGGGAGGAAGGGAGCAGTACTTC.

The chain recombines TRBV9 with TRBJ1-1; D gene ambiguous. This CDR3 is 15 amino acids long. Deletions cut 3 bases from V and 1 base from J, with 13 bases between. The germline V gene has CDR1 SGDLS and CDR2 YYNGEE. The CDR3: CASSARPGGNTEAFF. CDR3 in DNA: TGTGCCAGCAGCGCCCGGCCGGGAGGGAACACTGAAGCTTTCTTT.

This sequence joins TRBV5-5 and TRBJ2-2; TRBD1 agrees at 8 bases. The CDR3 length is 16 residues. The germline CDR1 and CDR2 sequences are SGHKS and YYEKEE (reference sequence). Trimming at V came to 0 bases and at J to 4 bases, leaving 5 bases not matched to a gene. CDR3 residues: CASSLGQGAITGELFF. The DNA of the CDR3 is TGTGCCAGCAGCTTGGGGCAGGGGGCGATCACCGGGGAGCTGTTTTTT.

The rearrangement links TRBV6-4 to TRBJ2-7; no clear D gene. Germline V gives CDR1 MRHNA, CDR2 SNTAGT. This CDR3 contains 13 residues. Trimming removed 7 bases from V and 0 bases from J, with 10 bases in between. This CDR3 reads CASTRISSYEQYF. CDR3 in DNA: TGTGCCAGCACGAGGATTAGCTCCTACGAGCAGTACTTC.

This clone appeared a single time. V and J are TRBV7-8 and TRBJ2-2; the match to TRBD2 covers 7 bases. With V trimmed by 4 bases and J by 3 bases, 5 bases remained unmatched. The CDR3 contains 15 residues. Germline V gives CDR1 SGHVS, CDR2 FQNEAQ. This CDR3 is CASSSVGGYTGELFF. The CDR3 region has the DNA TGTGCCAGCAGCTCCGTCGGGGGGTACACCGGGGAGCTGTTTTTT.

The chain combines TRBV9 with TRBJ1-3, with 7 bases fitting TRBD1. The CDR3 is 16 residues long. The junction had 10 bases not matched to a gene; V was cut back by 4 bases and J by 3 bases. Germline V gives CDR1 SGDLS, CDR2 YYNGEE. The CDR3 here is CASSMQTGLNGNTIYF. For the CDR3, the DNA is TGTGCCAGCAGCATGCAGACAGGGCTGAATGGAAACACCATATATTTT.

The V and J genes are TRBV5-1 and TRBJ2-3, with 9 bases that match TRBD1. Looked up from germline, CDR1 is SGHRS and CDR2 is YFSETQ. The junction had 7 bases not matched to a gene; V was cut back by 7 bases and J by 4 bases. This CDR3 is 14 amino acids long. CDR3 loop: CASSGQGRADTQYF. In DNA form, the CDR3 reads TGCGCCAGCTCAGGACAGGGGAGAGCAGATACGCAGTATTTT.

The chain couples TRBV5-1 to TRBJ2-7, with a possible D match to TRBD2 (5 bases). CDR1 and CDR2 from the germline V gene are SGHRS and YFSETQ. The V gene lost 3 bases and the J gene lost 0 bases, with 10 bases spanning the gap. The CDR3 length is 14 residues. The CDR3 loop is CASSWTASSYEQYF. The CDR3 DNA reads TGCGCCAGCAGCTGGACTGCAAGCTCCTACGAGCAGTACTTC.

CDR3 in DNA: TGCGCCAGCAGCCAGGTTCAGGGTTCCTCTGGAAACACCATATATTTT. Its protein product is CASSQVQGSSGNTIYF. The genes are TRBV4-3 and TRBJ1-3, with a possible D match to TRBD1 (5 bases). V was clipped by 3 bases and J by 0 bases, with 12 bases between them. Germline CDR1 LGHNA, CDR2 YSLEER. This CDR3 is built from 16 residues.

The chain uses TRBV13 and TRBJ1-2; possibly TRBD1 for D (5 bases). The CDR3 is 12 amino acids. Trimming pared 1 base from V and 13 bases from J, leaving 13 bases between. The germline V gene encodes CDR1 PRHDT and CDR2 FYEKMQ (reference sequence). The DNA of the CDR3 is TGTGCCAGCAGCTTAGACGGGGGGGTAAGCACCTTC. Protein product: CASSLDGGVSTF.

V usage is TRBV4-1 and J usage is TRBJ2-1; 14 nucleotides agree with TRBD2. Germline V lookup: CDR1 MGHRA, CDR2 YSYEKL. Trimming at V came to 1 base and at J to 7 bases, leaving 9 bases not matched to a gene. The CDR3 has 18 amino acids. CDR3 in amino acids: CASSQGLAGGPVRNEQFF. The CDR3, as DNA: TGCGCCAGCAGCCAAGGACTAGCGGGGGGGCCTGTGAGGAATGAGCAGTTCTTC.

This chain uses TRBV11-2 with TRBJ2-7; TRBD1 aligns across 8 bases. Germline V gene data show CDR1 as SGHAT and CDR2 as FQNNGV. This CDR3 is 15 amino acids long. V was pared by 4 bases and J by 5 bases, with 10 bases of the junction left unmatched. The CDR3 region has the DNA TGTGCCAGCAGCTCAATCAGGGGGCGTAAGGACGAGCAGTACTTC. It yields the protein CASSSIRGRKDEQYF.

The chain combines TRBV11-2 with TRBJ2-2; D may be TRBD2 (5 bases). Looked up from germline, CDR1 is SGHAT and CDR2 is FQNNGV. The V end was cut by 2 bases, the J end by 3 bases, with 10 bases between. CDR3 size: 15 residues. CDR3 sequence: CASSLTPGDTGELFF. The CDR3 DNA reads TGTGCCAGCAGCTTAACCCCCGGGGACACCGGGGAGCTGTTTTTT.

The chain uses TRBV7-9 and TRBJ1-6; TRBD1 matches 10 bases. Germline V lookup: CDR1 SEHNR, CDR2 FQNEAQ (reference sequence). The length of the CDR3 is 15 residues. The J segment lost 8 bases and the V segment lost 5 bases, leaving 6 bases of the junction unmatched. The CDR3 DNA is TGTGCCAGCAGCCGAAGACAGGGGGCCGATTCACCCCTCCACTTT. Its translation is CASSRRQGADSPLHF.

This sequence joins TRBV28 and TRBJ1-3; TRBD1 agrees at 7 bases. J lost 1 base, V lost 4 bases, and 7 bases had no gene match. Germline CDR1 is MDHEN and CDR2 is SYDVKM. The CDR3 totals 16 residues. CDR3 nucleotides: TGTGCCAGCAGTTCGGACAGGTTGTCGTCTGGAAACACCATATATTTT. This translates into CASSSDRLSSGNTIYF.

V and J are TRBV28 and TRBJ2-7, with D maybe TRBD2 (6 bases). V was clipped by 6 bases and J by 3 bases, with 15 bases between them. From germline, CDR1 is MDHEN and CDR2 SYDVKM. The CDR3 has 14 amino acids. Here the CDR3 reads CASSSAGLNYEQYF. The CDR3 DNA follows: TGTGCCAGCAGCTCCGCGGGACTGAACTACGAGCAGTACTTC.

The V gene is TRBV5-4, the J gene TRBJ2-7, with D unclear. The V end lost 3 bases, the J end lost 4 bases, and 8 bases lay between the germline ends. The CDR3 extends over 12 amino acids. The germline CDR1 and CDR2 sequences are SGHNT and YYREEE (reference sequence). The CDR3 loop is CASSSTRYEQYF. The CDR3 region has the DNA TGTGCCAGCAGCTCAACCCGGTACGAGCAGTACTTC.

The gene calls are TRBV5-6 and TRBJ2-4; D possibly corresponds to TRBD2 (6 bases). V was pared by 3 bases and J by 8 bases, with 9 bases between. This CDR3 is built from 12 residues. Germline loops: CDR1 SGHDT, CDR2 YYEEEE. CDR3 DNA: TGTGCCAGCAGCTCGTGGGGGGACATTCAGTACTTC. This codes for CASSSWGDIQYF.

V is TRBV27 and J is TRBJ1-1; no clear D gene. Between the trimmed V and J ends, which lost 3 bases and 2 bases, there was a span of 19 bases. The CDR3 contains 17 residues. Germline-derived CDR1 and CDR2 are MNHEY and SMNVEV (reference sequence). The CDR3 region is CASSFSKILLINTEAFF. CDR3 nucleotide sequence: TGTGCCAGCAGTTTTTCGAAGATTTTACTCATTAACACTGAAGCTTTCTTT.

The genes are TRBV2 and TRBJ2-1; weak D call: TRBD1 (5 bases). Trimming removed 0 bases from V and 10 bases from J, with 10 bases in between. The V gene's germline CDR1 is SNHLY and CDR2 FYNNEI. The length of the CDR3 is 13 residues. CDR3 in DNA: TGTGCCAGCAGTGAAGCGCGCCAGGGAGAGCAGTTCTTC. It yields the protein CASSEARQGEQFF. Supplemented by reference TRBV2 and TRBJ2-1, the full variable domain reads EPEVTQTPSHQVTQMGQEVILRCVPISNHLYFYWYRQILGQKVEFLVSFYNNEISEKSEIFDDQFSVERPDGSNFTLKIRSTKLEDSAMYFCASSEARQGEQFFGPGTRLTVL.

The rearrangement joins TRBV2 to TRBJ2-5; 7 bases match TRBD1. The CDR3 has 15 amino acids. J was trimmed by 1 base and V by 1 base; bases with no gene match: 3. Germline CDR1 SNHLY, CDR2 FYNNEI. The CDR3 sequence is CASSEGTGFQETQYF. Written as DNA, the CDR3 is TGTGCCAGCAGTGAAGGGACAGGATTCCAAGAGACCCAGTACTTC. Looking up the rest from reference TRBV2 and TRBJ2-5 gives the full variable domain: EPEVTQTPSHQVTQMGQEVILRCVPISNHLYFYWYRQILGQKVEFLVSFYNNEISEKSEIFDDQFSVERPDGSNFTLKIRSTKLEDSAMYFCASSEGTGFQETQYFGPGTRLLVL.

The chain has TRBV27 and TRBJ2-7, with 8 bases lining up with TRBD1. V shed 5 bases and J 2 bases; nucleotides not matched to a gene: 5. This CDR3 has 14 amino acids. In germline, CDR1 is MNHEY, CDR2 SMNVEV (reference sequence). DNA of the CDR3: TGTGCCAGCAGTACCGGGACAGGACCCTACGAGCAGTACTTC. This encodes CASSTGTGPYEQYF.

The chain uses TRBV19 and TRBJ2-7, with unresolved D. Deletions cut 1 base from V and 5 bases from J, with 9 bases between. This CDR3 has 13 amino acids. Germline-derived CDR1 and CDR2 are LNHDA and SQIVND (reference sequence). CDR3 in amino acids: CASSIARRDEQYF. The CDR3 coding sequence is TGTGCCAGTAGTATAGCGAGGAGAGACGAGCAGTACTTC.

The rearrangement joins TRBV19 to TRBJ1-5; the match to TRBD1 covers 8 bases. Germline V gives CDR1 LNHDA, CDR2 SQIVND (reference sequence). The trim removed 10 bases at V and 5 bases at J, leaving 7 bases unmatched. The CDR3 is 13 residues long. This chain's CDR3 is CATSQGAYQPQHF. CDR3 in DNA: TGTGCCACCTCTCAGGGGGCCTATCAGCCCCAGCATTTT.

The chain links TRBV6-5 to TRBJ1-2; the match to TRBD1 covers 9 bases. CDR1 and CDR2 from the germline V gene are MNHEY and SVGAGI. This CDR3 is 15 amino acids long. V dropped 7 bases and J dropped 7; count of bases not matched to a gene: 13. In nucleotides, the CDR3 is TGTGCCAGCATTTCATCCGGGACAGGGAGGGTTGGCTACACCTTC. Translating it yields CASISSGTGRVGYTF.